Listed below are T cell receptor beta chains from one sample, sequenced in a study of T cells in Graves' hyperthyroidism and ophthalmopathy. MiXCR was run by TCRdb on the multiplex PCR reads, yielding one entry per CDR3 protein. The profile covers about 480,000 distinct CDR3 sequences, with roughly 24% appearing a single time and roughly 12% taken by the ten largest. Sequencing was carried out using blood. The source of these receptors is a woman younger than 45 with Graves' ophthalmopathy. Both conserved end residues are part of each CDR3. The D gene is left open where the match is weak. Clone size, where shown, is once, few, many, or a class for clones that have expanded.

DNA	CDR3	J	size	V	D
TGTGCCAGCAGCCTAGCGACAGGGAGGAACGAGCAGTACTTC	CASSLATGRNEQYF	TRBJ2-7	many	TRBV7-3	NA
TGTGCCAGCAGCGAAGCGGGGGGGCGGGAGACCCAGTACTTC	CASSEAGGRETQYF	TRBJ2-5	NA	TRBV9	TRBD2
TGTGCCAGCAGTCCCTTGGGGTCCGGGTCTAGTTCGAAAGCTTTCTTT	CASSPLGSGSSSKAFF	TRBJ1-1	few	TRBV12-3/TRBV12-4	NA
TGTGCCAGCAGTTTAGCTGACAGGGTCGATCAGCCCCAGCATTTT	CASSLADRVDQPQHF	TRBJ1-5	many	TRBV12-3/TRBV12-4	TRBD1
TGTGCCAGCAGTGAAGAAGAGGGACAGGGGGCTCGTTCTGGCTACACCTTC	CASSEEEGQGARSGYTF	TRBJ1-2	NA	TRBV6-1	TRBD1
TGCAGTGCCGACCGATCGGACTTTTTCAGGTCCTACGAGCAGTACTTC	CSADRSDFFRSYEQYF	TRBJ2-7	many	TRBV20-1	NA
TGCAGTGCTGCGGCCAAATACACCGGGGAGCTGTTTTTT	CSAAAKYTGELFF	TRBJ2-2	NA	TRBV20-1	NA
TGTGCCAGCAGTTCCCTAGCGGGAGACAATGAGCAGTTCTTC	CASSSLAGDNEQFF	TRBJ2-1	few	TRBV12-3/TRBV12-4	TRBD2
TGTGCTAGTGGTTTGGTATGGGGCGAGCAGTACTTC	CASGLVWGEQYF	TRBJ2-7	NA	TRBV12-5	NA
TGTGCCAGTAGTATAGATCACGGGGGCGAGCAGTACTTC	CASSIDHGGEQYF	TRBJ2-7	many	TRBV19	NA
TGTGCCAGCAGACCTAGCGGGGGGTACCAAGAGACCCAGTACTTC	CASRPSGGYQETQYF	TRBJ2-5	NA	TRBV12-3/TRBV12-4	TRBD2
TGTGCCAGTCCCTCGTGGAATGGCTACACCTTC	CASPSWNGYTF	TRBJ1-2	few	TRBV9	NA
TGCAGTGCTAGCGGCAGGAGCTCCTATAATTCACCCCTCCACTTT	CSASGRSSYNSPLHF	TRBJ1-6	many	TRBV20-1	NA
TGCGCCAGCAGTGATAAGAGCGGAGGGGCCCAGTACTTC	CASSDKSGGAQYF	TRBJ2-5	few	TRBV10-1	NA
TGCAGTGCTAGAGTGGAAGCGGGGGTTTACGAGCAGTACTTC	CSARVEAGVYEQYF	TRBJ2-7	many	TRBV20-1	TRBD2
TGCAGCGTTGACCGATCCACCGGGGAGCTGTTTTTT	CSVDRSTGELFF	TRBJ2-2	few	TRBV29-1	NA
TGTGCCAGCAGCAAACACCGGGACAGGAACACTGAAGCTTTCTTT	CASSKHRDRNTEAFF	TRBJ1-1	few	TRBV7-8	TRBD1
TGCGCCAGCAGCCGCATAGCGGGGGGGCCAAACATTCAGTACTTC	CASSRIAGGPNIQYF	TRBJ2-4	NA	TRBV4-1	TRBD2
TGTGCCAGCAGCCACTCCGCAGGGGACGAGCAGTACTTC	CASSHSAGDEQYF	TRBJ2-7	NA	TRBV7-9	NA
TGTGCCAGCACCCCAAGTCCCGGGACTGCCCCTATATATTTT	CASTPSPGTAPIYF	TRBJ1-3	NA	TRBV7-2	NA
TGTGCCAGCAGCAGCGGACTGGTCACCGGGGAGCTGTTTTTT	CASSSGLVTGELFF	TRBJ2-2	few	TRBV7-2	NA
TGTGCCAGCAGCCTCAGACCGGAGGGCACTGAAGCTTTCTTT	CASSLRPEGTEAFF	TRBJ1-1	many	TRBV12-3/TRBV12-4	NA
TGTGCCAGCAGTGTTTCGGGGGCCTACACCGGGGAGCTGTTTTTT	CASSVSGAYTGELFF	TRBJ2-2	many	TRBV2	NA
TGTGCCACCAGCAGAGTAGGGGCAGGTATTTACGAGCAGTACTTC	CATSRVGAGIYEQYF	TRBJ2-7	few	TRBV15	NA
TGTGCCAGCAGCCCGAGGGCAGGGAGGAGCACTGAAGCTTTCTTT	CASSPRAGRSTEAFF	TRBJ1-1	NA	TRBV5-6	NA
TGTGCCACCAGTGAGTATGGAGTGAGCTCCTACAATGAGCAGTTCTTC	CATSEYGVSSYNEQFF	TRBJ2-1	NA	TRBV24-1	NA
TGTGCCATCAGTGAAGGAGTCTCTGGAAACACCATATATTTT	CAISEGVSGNTIYF	TRBJ1-3	NA	TRBV10-3	NA
TGTGCCAGCAGTGCCCGACAGGGATTGGGCGGCTACACCTTC	CASSARQGLGGYTF	TRBJ1-2	NA	TRBV6-1	TRBD1
TGTGCCAGCAGCCAAGATACGGGGGCCTACGAGCAGTACTTC	CASSQDTGAYEQYF	TRBJ2-7	NA	TRBV4-2	NA
TGTGCCAGCAGCCAAGCGGTAGGAGGGAATTCACCCCTCCACTTT	CASSQAVGGNSPLHF	TRBJ1-6	NA	TRBV11-1	NA
TGCAGTGCCATTACAGGGCGTACAGGAGAGACCCAGTACTTC	CSAITGRTGETQYF	TRBJ2-5	NA	TRBV20-1	NA
TGTGCCAGCAGTAACTCCCCGCCTACCGGGGGCCGCGAGCAGTACTTC	CASSNSPPTGGREQYF	TRBJ2-7	NA	TRBV6-5	NA
TGTGCCAGCAAAGGGACAGGCTGGGGTAACACCATATATTTT	CASKGTGWGNTIYF	TRBJ1-3	many	TRBV6-5	TRBD1
TGTGCCAGCAGTTACTTGGCGAGAACTGAAGCTTTCTTT	CASSYLARTEAFF	TRBJ1-1	few	TRBV6-5	NA
TGCGCCAGCAGCTTGGAACTAGCGGACTCCTACGAGCAGTACTTC	CASSLELADSYEQYF	TRBJ2-7	many	TRBV5-1	TRBD2
TGTGCCAGCAGTTTAGGGGGGGACGGGGAAAGGCCCCAGCATTTT	CASSLGGDGERPQHF	TRBJ1-5	many	TRBV12-3/TRBV12-4	NA
TGTGCCAGCAGTTACGCGGCCGGAATTAGCTCCTACGAGCAGTACTTC	CASSYAAGISSYEQYF	TRBJ2-7	few	TRBV6-5	NA